The following is a TCR beta chain sequence with its context. Its specificity is unknown. The entry originates in a study of T cell responses to AZD1222 COVID-19 vaccine. V was pared by 4 bases and J by 5 bases, with 3 bases of the junction left unmatched. This CDR3 spans 14 amino acids. Germline assignment: CDR1 MDHEN and CDR2 SYDVKM. Regarding the study as a whole: Two AZD1222 doses significantly raised spike-specific TCR breadth and depth over controls. Donors in the cohort were predominantly white British and more often female, and clonal diversity was possibly underestimated. No day 14 peak samples; only post-peak repertoires were characterized.

Here immunoSEQ multiplex PCR was the method, and the copy in TCRdb shows in-frame clones only, minus some. Among approximately 130,000 clones listed, around 93% were seen once. The sample here was peripheral blood, taken on day 0 of AZD1222 vaccination. The gene calls are TRBV28 and TRBJ2-7; 12 positions agree with TRBD1. The sequence derives from an adult in good health. The CDR3 here is CASSSGTGGNEQYF. The CDR3 nucleotides read TGTGCCAGCAGTTCCGGGACAGGGGGCAACGAGCAGTACTTC.